The 25 T cell receptor beta chains below come from one sample, sequenced in a study of shared T cell receptors in the human thymus. Here immunoSEQ multiplex PCR was the method, and the copy in TCRdb shows in-frame clones only, minus some. Of hundreds of thousands of clones in the sample, over 75% were seen once. This sample also belongs to another study, concerning human thymus T cells.

The sample taken for sequencing was thymocytes. The origin of the receptors is a boy in the first two years of life with a congenital heart defect.

The rearrangement uses TRBV4-3 and TRBJ1-4, with D maybe TRBD1 (5 bases). V gave up 0 bases and J gave up 0 bases, with 11 bases separating them. CDR1 and CDR2 from the germline V gene are LGHNA and YSLEER. CDR3 length: 17 residues. CDR3 bases: TGCGCCAGCAGCCAAGATTTTAGGGGCCCAACTAATGAAAAACTGTTTTTT. Translation: CASSQDFRGPTNEKLFF.

As DNA, the CDR3 is TGTGCCGCTGGGACTAGCGGGAGGGCAGCAGATACGCAGTATTTT. Translated, it gives CAAGTSGRAADTQYF. The chain is built from TRBV28 and TRBJ2-3, with TRBD2 matching 16 bases. The germline V gene has CDR1 MDHEN and CDR2 SYDVKM. This CDR3 has 15 residues. J gave up 4 bases and V 11 bases, and 6 bases lay outside the gene matches.

The V call is TRBV5-4, the J call TRBJ2-1; a possible D gene is TRBD2 (6 bases). The CDR3 spans 15 residues. V dropped 4 bases and J dropped 4 bases, with 15 bases sitting between them. Germline CDR1 and CDR2: SGHNT and YYREEE (reference sequence). Here the CDR3 reads CASSPHGGGYNEQFF. Here the CDR3 DNA reads TGTGCCAGCAGCCCCCATGGGGGAGGTTACAATGAGCAGTTCTTC.

This rearrangement joins TRBV30 to TRBJ2-7; D perhaps matches TRBD2 (5 bases). Trimming pared 0 bases from V and 0 bases from J, leaving 18 bases between. The CDR3 spans 17 residues. CDR1 GTSNPN and CDR2 SVGIG come from the germline V gene (reference sequence). CDR3 protein: CAWSVPAGPGFSYEQYF. CDR3 bases: TGTGCCTGGAGTGTACCGGCCGGGCCGGGGTTCTCCTACGAGCAGTACTTC.

As concerns this clone: The junction departs from the called germline gene at one end, perhaps through a read error. The same CDR3 also results from other DNA sequences found in this sample. The chain has TRBV5-6 and TRBJ1-6; no firm D call. Looked up from germline, CDR1 is SGHDT and CDR2 is YYEEEE. The CDR3 has 16 amino acids. Written as DNA, the CDR3 is TGTGCCAGCAGCCTGACTCGTATCAGCGATAATTCCCCCCTCCACTTT. The encoded protein is CASSLTRISDNSPLHF.

The genes are TRBV5-1 and TRBJ1-1; D perhaps matches TRBD1 (5 bases). Trimming took 0 bases from V and 5 from J, leaving 14 bases between them. Per germline, CDR1 SGHRS and CDR2 YFSETQ. The length of the CDR3 is 15 residues. Written as DNA, the CDR3 is TGCGCCAGCAGCTTGGATCAAGGGGCTGGGACTGAAGCTTTCTTT. Its protein product is CASSLDQGAGTEAFF.

The chain links TRBV5-5 to TRBJ2-7, with 11 bases identical to TRBD1. J was trimmed by 2 bases and V by 4 bases; bases with no gene match: 8. The CDR3 is made up of 16 amino acids. Germline values: CDR1 SGHKS, CDR2 YYEKEE (reference sequence). CDR3 residues: CASSPPPGQGAYEQYF. The CDR3 nucleotides are TGTGCCAGCAGCCCTCCCCCGGGACAGGGGGCCTACGAGCAGTACTTC.

This chain connects TRBV4-3 to TRBJ2-7; TRBD1 matches at 7 bases. CDR3 size: 14 residues. Trimming at V came to 4 bases and at J to 3 bases, leaving 6 bases not matched to a gene. Germline V gene lookup returns CDR1 LGHNA and CDR2 YSLEER. CDR3 DNA sequence: TGCGCCAGCAGCCCAAACGGGACAGTCTACGAGCAGTACTTC. Protein product: CASSPNGTVYEQYF.

The chain is built from TRBV7-2 and TRBJ2-1; 14 bases are shared with TRBD2. The V segment lost 5 bases and the J segment 10 bases; nucleotides outside the gene matches: 10. The CDR3 is 16 residues long. The germline V gene encodes CDR1 SGHTA and CDR2 FQGNSA. CDR3 loop: CASSLATSGGAKEQFF. The CDR3 DNA follows: TGTGCCAGCAGCCTCGCGACTAGCGGGGGGGCGAAAGAGCAGTTCTTC.

The gene calls are TRBV30 and TRBJ1-2, with 8 bases aligning to TRBD1. CDR3 length: 17 amino acids. Germline-derived CDR1 and CDR2 are GTSNPN and SVGIG (reference sequence). V lost 5 bases to trimming and J lost 3 bases; unmatched junction nucleotides: 17. The CDR3 loop is CAWERGRGHGADYGYTF. The DNA of the CDR3 is TGTGCCTGGGAGAGGGGCAGGGGGCACGGGGCTGACTATGGCTACACCTTC.

The V gene is TRBV2, the J gene TRBJ1-2; 7 nucleotides align to TRBD1. Unmatched junction bases numbered 5, after V lost 6 bases and J lost 4 bases. This CDR3 contains 13 residues. Germline V gene lookup returns CDR1 SNHLY and CDR2 FYNNEI. CDR3 coding DNA: TGTGCCAGCAGAGCGACAGGGCTCTATGGCTACACCTTC. Translated: CASRATGLYGYTF.

This clone was seen once. This chain links TRBV25-1 with TRBJ2-4, with 9 bases fitting TRBD1. The germline V gene encodes CDR1 MGHDK and CDR2 SYGVNS. This CDR3 comprises 14 residues. The trim removed 4 bases at V and 9 bases at J, leaving 7 bases unmatched. CDR3: CASSGGDRAAIQYF. As DNA, the CDR3 is TGTGCCAGCAGTGGGGGGGACAGGGCGGCCATTCAGTACTTC.

The CDR3 region has the DNA TGTGCCAGCAGCCCGCCCCGAGCGGGGGGGCCTGACCAAGAGACCCAGTACTTC. As protein: CASSPPRAGGPDQETQYF. This chain joins TRBV5-6 and TRBJ2-5, with 10 bases identical to TRBD2. Germline CDR1 is SGHDT and CDR2 is YYEEEE. The CDR3 extends over 18 amino acids. The V segment lost 4 bases and the J segment 0 bases; nucleotides outside the gene matches: 12.

The gene calls are TRBV19 and TRBJ1-5, with a weak D call TRBD1 (5 bases). V lost 3 bases, J lost 6 bases, and 12 bases lay in between. Germline CDR1 LNHDA, CDR2 SQIVND (reference sequence). The length of the CDR3 is 14 residues. For the CDR3, the DNA is TGTGCCAGTAGTATGGGGCGGAGCCCTCAGCCCCAGCATTTT. The encoded protein is CASSMGRSPQPQHF.

A word on this clone: The sample carries other DNA sequences with the same CDR3. CDR3 bases: TGTGCCATTACTACAGGGGAGGCTAATTCACCCCTCCACTTT. Protein product: CAITTGEANSPLHF. This chain uses TRBV7-9 with TRBJ1-6; TRBD1 agrees at 7 bases. V shed 10 bases and J 6 bases; nucleotides not matched to a gene: 9. Germline values: CDR1 SEHNR, CDR2 FQNEAQ (reference sequence). This CDR3 spans 14 amino acids. The full variable domain, in which reference TRBV7-9 and TRBJ1-6 provide the parts outside the CDR3, is DTGVSQNPRHKITKRGQNVTFRCDPISEHNRLYWYRQTLGQGPEFLTYFQNEAQLEKSRLLSDRFSAERPKGSFSTLEIQRTEQGDSAMYLCAITTGEANSPLHFGNGTRLTVT.

The gene calls are TRBV7-6 and TRBJ2-2; TRBD1 might be the D (6 bases). Trimming took 8 bases from V and 1 from J, leaving 11 bases between them. The CDR3 extends over 14 amino acids. CDR1 is SGHVS, CDR2 FNYEAQ, per germline. The chain's CDR3 is CASGSTGNTGELFF. DNA of the CDR3: TGTGCCAGCGGATCGACAGGGAACACCGGGGAGCTGTTTTTT.

The chain recombines TRBV11-3 with TRBJ1-1; TRBD1 might be the D (5 bases). V lost 0 bases and J 3 bases, leaving 8 bases between the germline ends. The germline V gene has CDR1 SGHNT and CDR2 YENEEA. The CDR3 covers 14 residues. The CDR3 DNA follows: TGTGCCAGCAGCTTAGACTCCAGGGACACTGAAGCTTTCTTT. This codes for CASSLDSRDTEAFF.

The chain couples TRBV5-4 to TRBJ2-3; 9 nucleotides match TRBD1. Germline CDR1 and CDR2: SGHNT and YYREEE (reference sequence). The CDR3 contains 17 residues. J gave up 2 bases and V 0 bases, and 7 bases lay outside the gene matches. The CDR3 nucleotides read TGTGCCAGCAGCTTGGGCCGGACAGGGGAATCCACAGATACGCAGTATTTT. Its translation: CASSLGRTGESTDTQYF. Full variable domain (rest looked up from reference TRBV5-4 and TRBJ2-3): ETGVTQSPTHLIKTRGQQVTLRCSSQSGHNTVSWYQQALGQGPQFIFQYYREEENGRGNFPPRFSGLQFPNYSSELNVNALELDDSALYLCASSLGRTGESTDTQYFGPGTRLTVL.

This clone was seen once. This chain uses TRBV19 with TRBJ1-2; the D gene is possibly TRBD1 (5 bases). Germline loops: CDR1 LNHDA, CDR2 SQIVND (reference sequence). The CDR3 consists of 14 residues. The V end was cut by 5 bases, the J end by 2 bases, with 12 bases between. The CDR3 region is CASSLDIFNYGYTF. The DNA for the CDR3 is TGTGCCAGTAGTCTGGACATCTTCAACTATGGCTACACCTTC.

V usage is TRBV5-4 and J usage is TRBJ1-2; TRBD1 matches at 7 bases. The germline gives CDR1 SGHNT, CDR2 YYREEE (reference sequence). CDR3 length: 11 residues. Losses at the gene ends were 5 bases for V and 6 bases for J; bases not matched to a gene: 1. CDR3 residues: CASRGQNGYTF. CDR3 nucleotides: TGTGCCAGCAGGGGACAGAATGGCTACACCTTC. The full variable domain, completed using reference TRBV5-4 and TRBJ1-2, is ETGVTQSPTHLIKTRGQQVTLRCSSQSGHNTVSWYQQALGQGPQFIFQYYREEENGRGNFPPRFSGLQFPNYSSELNVNALELDDSALYLCASRGQNGYTFGSGTRLTVV.

The chain joins TRBV28 to TRBJ1-2; D is possibly TRBD1 (5 bases). Germline V gene data show CDR1 as MDHEN and CDR2 as SYDVKM. Trimming removed 5 bases from V and 8 bases from J, with 18 bases in between. The CDR3 is made up of 14 amino acids. The CDR3 DNA reads as TGTGCCAGCAGTCTCCTTCCGCTAGGGGTCGGCTACACCTTC. Translation gives CASSLLPLGVGYTF.

V usage is TRBV27 and J usage is TRBJ1-1; TRBD1 matches 7 bases. CDR1 MNHEY and CDR2 SMNVEV come from the germline V gene (reference sequence). J lost 13 bases, V lost 3 bases, and 11 bases had no gene match. There are 13 residues in the CDR3. The CDR3 reads CASSLVGRGQVFF. CDR3 nucleotide sequence: TGTGCCAGCAGTTTGGTAGGAAGGGGGCAGGTTTTCTTT.

The rearrangement uses TRBV28 and TRBJ1-2, with 7 bases aligning to TRBD1. V shed 3 bases, J shed 5 bases, and the junction held 3 bases outside the gene matches. From germline, CDR1 is MDHEN and CDR2 SYDVKM. The CDR3 has 13 amino acids. CDR3 sequence reads: CASSLGQKYGYTF. The CDR3, as DNA: TGTGCCAGCAGTTTGGGACAGAAATATGGCTACACCTTC.

This rearrangement joins TRBV9 to TRBJ1-1; no firm D call. Trimming shortened V by 0 bases and J by 1 base, and 7 bases separated the two germline ends. From germline, CDR1 is SGDLS and CDR2 YYNGEE. The CDR3 extends over 14 amino acids. In DNA, the CDR3 is TGTGCCAGCAGCGTAGCTTCCTGGAACACTGAAGCTTTCTTT. Translating it yields CASSVASWNTEAFF.

The chain recombines TRBV2 with TRBJ1-5, with D tentatively TRBD1 (5 bases). The CDR3 has 12 amino acids. V lost 9 bases and J lost 5, with 11 bases in between. The germline V gene has CDR1 SNHLY and CDR2 FYNNEI. The CDR3 DNA follows: TGTGCCAGTAAGACAGAGGATCAGCCCCAGCATTTT. Its protein product is CASKTEDQPQHF.